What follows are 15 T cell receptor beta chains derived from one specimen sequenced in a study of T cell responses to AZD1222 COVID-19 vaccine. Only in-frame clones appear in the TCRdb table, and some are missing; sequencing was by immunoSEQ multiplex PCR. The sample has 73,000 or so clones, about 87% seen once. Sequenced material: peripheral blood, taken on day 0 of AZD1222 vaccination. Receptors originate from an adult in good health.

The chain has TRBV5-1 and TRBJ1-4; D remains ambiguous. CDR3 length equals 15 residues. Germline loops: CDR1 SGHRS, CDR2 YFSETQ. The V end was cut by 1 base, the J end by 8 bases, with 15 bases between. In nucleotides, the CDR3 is TGCGCCAGCAGCTTGAAAGGGTGGGGTGAAGAAAAACTGTTTTTT. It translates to CASSLKGWGEEKLFF.

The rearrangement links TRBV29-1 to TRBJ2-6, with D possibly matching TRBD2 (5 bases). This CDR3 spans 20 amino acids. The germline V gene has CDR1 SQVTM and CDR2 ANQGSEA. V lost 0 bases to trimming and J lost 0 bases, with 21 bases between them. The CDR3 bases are TGCAGCGTTGAAGATTTCCGGACCAGCGGCCGGGACTCTGGGGCCAACGTCCTGACTTTC. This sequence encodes CSVEDFRTSGRDSGANVLTF.

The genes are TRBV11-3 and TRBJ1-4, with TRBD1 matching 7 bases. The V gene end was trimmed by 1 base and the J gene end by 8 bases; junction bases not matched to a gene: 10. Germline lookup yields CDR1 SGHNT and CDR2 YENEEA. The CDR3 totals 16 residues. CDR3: CASSLAAGTVREKLFF. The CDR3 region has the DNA TGTGCCAGCAGCTTAGCCGCCGGGACAGTCCGCGAAAAACTGTTTTTT.

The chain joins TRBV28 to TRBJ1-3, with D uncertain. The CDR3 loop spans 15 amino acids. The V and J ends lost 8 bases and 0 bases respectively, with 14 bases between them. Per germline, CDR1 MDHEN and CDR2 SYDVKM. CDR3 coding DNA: TGTGCCAGCGCAACAGCATCCATCTCTGGAAACACCATATATTTT. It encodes CASATASISGNTIYF.

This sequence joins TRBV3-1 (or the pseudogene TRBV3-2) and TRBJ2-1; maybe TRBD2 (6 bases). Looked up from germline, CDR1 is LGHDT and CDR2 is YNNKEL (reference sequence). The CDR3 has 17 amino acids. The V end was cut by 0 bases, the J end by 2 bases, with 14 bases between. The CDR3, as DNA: TGTGCCAGCAGCCAAGATCTGGCGGGGCAAACCTACAATGAGCAGTTCTTC. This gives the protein CASSQDLAGQTYNEQFF.

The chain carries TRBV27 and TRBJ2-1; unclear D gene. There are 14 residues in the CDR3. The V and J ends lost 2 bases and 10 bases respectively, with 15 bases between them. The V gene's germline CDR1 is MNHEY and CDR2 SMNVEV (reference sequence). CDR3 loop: CASSLSGPSREQFF. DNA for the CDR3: TGTGCCAGCAGTTTAAGTGGCCCGTCTCGGGAGCAGTTCTTC.

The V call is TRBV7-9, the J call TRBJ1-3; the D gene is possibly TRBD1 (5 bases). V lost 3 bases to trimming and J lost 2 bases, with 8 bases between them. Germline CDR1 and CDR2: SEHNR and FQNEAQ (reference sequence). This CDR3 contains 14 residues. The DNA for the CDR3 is TGTGCCAGCAGCTTCGACAGAACTGGAAACACCATATATTTT. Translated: CASSFDRTGNTIYF. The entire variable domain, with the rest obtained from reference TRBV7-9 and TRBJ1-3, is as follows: DTGVSQNPRHKITKRGQNVTFRCDPISEHNRLYWYRQTLGQGPEFLTYFQNEAQLEKSRLLSDRFSAERPKGSFSTLEIQRTEQGDSAMYLCASSFDRTGNTIYFGEGSWLTVV.

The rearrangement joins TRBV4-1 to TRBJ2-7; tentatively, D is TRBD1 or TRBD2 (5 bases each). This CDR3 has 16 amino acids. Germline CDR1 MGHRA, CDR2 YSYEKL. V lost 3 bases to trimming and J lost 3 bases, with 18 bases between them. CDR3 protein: CASSQETGTAYYEQYF. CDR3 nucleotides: TGCGCCAGCAGCCAGGAAACCGGGACGGCCTACTACGAGCAGTACTTC.

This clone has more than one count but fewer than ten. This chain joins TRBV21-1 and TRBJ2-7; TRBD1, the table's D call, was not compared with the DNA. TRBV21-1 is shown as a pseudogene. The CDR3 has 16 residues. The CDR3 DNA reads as TGTGCCAGCAGCAAAGACAGGTCGGGCAGGGTCCCCGAGCAGTACTTC. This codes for CASSKDRSGRVPEQYF.

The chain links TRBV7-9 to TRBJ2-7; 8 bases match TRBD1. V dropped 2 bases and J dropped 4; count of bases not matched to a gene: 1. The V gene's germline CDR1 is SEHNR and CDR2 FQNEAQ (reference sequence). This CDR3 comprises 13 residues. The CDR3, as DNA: TGTGCCAGCAGCTTACAGGGGGCGTACGAGCAGTACTTC. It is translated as CASSLQGAYEQYF. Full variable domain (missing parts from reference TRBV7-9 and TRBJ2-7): DTGVSQNPRHKITKRGQNVTFRCDPISEHNRLYWYRQTLGQGPEFLTYFQNEAQLEKSRLLSDRFSAERPKGSFSTLEIQRTEQGDSAMYLCASSLQGAYEQYFGPGTRLTVT.

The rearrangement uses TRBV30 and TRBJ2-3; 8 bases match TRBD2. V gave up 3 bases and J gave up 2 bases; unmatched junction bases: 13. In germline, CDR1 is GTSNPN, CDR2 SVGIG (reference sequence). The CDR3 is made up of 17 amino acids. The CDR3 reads CAWRSARTSGYTDTQYF. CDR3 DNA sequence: TGTGCCTGGAGATCCGCCCGAACTAGCGGATACACAGATACGCAGTATTTT.

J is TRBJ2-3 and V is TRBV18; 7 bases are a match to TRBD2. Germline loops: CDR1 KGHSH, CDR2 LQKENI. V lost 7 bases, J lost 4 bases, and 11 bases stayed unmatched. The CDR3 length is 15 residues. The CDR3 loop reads CASLALLASADTQYF. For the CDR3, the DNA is TGTGCCAGCTTAGCTCTACTAGCGAGCGCAGATACGCAGTATTTT.

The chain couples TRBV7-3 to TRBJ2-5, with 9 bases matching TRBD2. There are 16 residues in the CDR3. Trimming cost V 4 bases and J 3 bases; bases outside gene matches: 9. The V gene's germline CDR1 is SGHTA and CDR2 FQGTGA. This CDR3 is CASSSNAIAGEETQYF. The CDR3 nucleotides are TGTGCCAGCAGCTCTAATGCGATAGCGGGAGAAGAGACCCAGTACTTC.

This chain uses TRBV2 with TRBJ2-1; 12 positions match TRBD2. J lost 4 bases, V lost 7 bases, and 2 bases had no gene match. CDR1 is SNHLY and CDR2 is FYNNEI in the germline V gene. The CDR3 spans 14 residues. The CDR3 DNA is TGTGCCAGCATCGGACTAGCGGGATACAATGAGCAGTTCTTC. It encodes CASIGLAGYNEQFF.

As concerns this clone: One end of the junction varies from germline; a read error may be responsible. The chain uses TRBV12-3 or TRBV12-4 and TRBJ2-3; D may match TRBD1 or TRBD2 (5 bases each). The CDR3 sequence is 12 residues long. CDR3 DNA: TGTGCCAGCAGTTTAGGGGGGAGTCATGCGGATTTT. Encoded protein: CASSLGGSHADF.